These T cell receptor beta chains were read from a single sample in a study of blood T cell repertoires in COVID-19. Produced via immunoSEQ multiplex PCR; TCRdb's table is partial and in-frame only. The table has some 97,000 clones, over 65% seen once. What was sequenced was peripheral blood. These receptors all come from a human donor in a cohort sampled during active COVID-19. Both conserved end residues are part of each CDR3. D genes are given only for firm matches. Where a row states a size, it is once, few, many or the class of an expanded clone; other rows omit it.

clone size | J gene | V gene | D gene | CDR3 length | CDR3 DNA | CDR3 protein
NA | TRBJ2-3 | TRBV4-1 | TRBD1 | 18 | TGCGCCAGCAGCCAAGATATGTCCGGGACAGGGACATCAGATACGCAGTATTTT | CASSQDMSGTGTSDTQYF
NA | TRBJ2-1 | TRBV5-8 | NA | 16 | TGTGCCAGCAGCTGGGAGGGGGTCAGGGCCTACAATGAGCAGTTCTTC | CASSWEGVRAYNEQFF
NA | TRBJ2-7 | TRBV24-1 | NA | 17 | TGTGCCACCAGGAAAGCAAGGAGAAGCGGCAGATCCTACGAGCAGTACTTC | CATRKARRSGRSYEQYF
NA | TRBJ2-3 | TRBV7-9 | TRBD2 | 18 | TGTGCCAGCAGCTCATCCCCACCACTAGCGGGGGGCACAGATACGCAGTATTTT | CASSSSPPLAGGTDTQYF
NA | TRBJ1-6 | TRBV19 | TRBD1 | 16 | TGTGCCAGTAGTACCCCCAGCAGGGGGTATAATTCACCCCTCCACTTT | CASSTPSRGYNSPLHF
NA | TRBJ1-5 | TRBV6-1 | TRBD1 | 16 | TGTGCCAGCAGTGAAGCGGGGCAGGGGGACAATCAGCCCCAGCATTTT | CASSEAGQGDNQPQHF
NA | TRBJ2-7 | TRBV7-2 | TRBD2 | 14 | TGTGCCAGCAGAAATAGCGGGGGGGGCTCCGAGCAGTACTTC | CASRNSGGGSEQYF
NA | TRBJ2-5 | TRBV7-2 | TRBD2 | 15 | TGTGCCAGCAGCCCACCTAGCGGGGGGCCTGATACCCAGTACTTC | CASSPPSGGPDTQYF
few | TRBJ1-5 | TRBV6-5 | TRBD1 | 15 | TGTGCCAGCAGTTCGCGACAGGGGGCCTATCAGCCCCAGCATTTT | CASSSRQGAYQPQHF
NA | TRBJ2-1 | TRBV7-7 | TRBD2 | 18 | TGTGCCAGCAGCTTAGTAGGCCAACTAGCGGGGGGGTGTAATGAGCAGTTCTTC | CASSLVGQLAGGCNEQFF
once | TRBJ1-2 | TRBV5-1 | TRBD1 | 15 | TGCGCCAGCAGCTCGGGACAGGGACTGTGGTATGGCTACACCTTC | CASSSGQGLWYGYTF
NA | TRBJ1-6 | TRBV18 | NA | 15 | TGTGCCAGCTCACCACCGGCCCAGACCCTTCGGGCCCTCCACTTT | CASSPPAQTLRALHF
NA | TRBJ2-1 | TRBV7-2 | TRBD2 | 16 | TGTGCCAGCAGCTTAGTGTCGGGACTAGGATACAATGAGCAGTTCTTC | CASSLVSGLGYNEQFF
NA | TRBJ1-1 | TRBV5-5 | TRBD1 | 13 | TGTGCCAGCAGCATAACAGGGGACACTGAAGCTTTCTTT | CASSITGDTEAFF
NA | TRBJ1-2 | TRBV3-1/TRBV3-2 | TRBD1 | 17 | TGTGCCAGCAGCCTCCAGCCAGGGGGGCAAGTTCAGGTTGGCTACACCTTC | CASSLQPGGQVQVGYTF
NA | TRBJ1-1 | TRBV6-6 | NA | 13 | TGTGCCAGCAACCCCGGGACACGCACTGAAGCTTTCTTT | CASNPGTRTEAFF
NA | TRBJ1-2 | TRBV6-5 | TRBD1 | 13 | TGTGCCAGCAGAGGGACAGAGGTTCATGGCTACACCTTC | CASRGTEVHGYTF